These T cell receptor beta chains were read from a single sample in a study of blood T cell repertoires in COVID-19. The method was immunoSEQ multiplex PCR; TCRdb's version includes in-frame clones alone and lacks a portion of them. The sample holds about 200,000 clones, 81% seen once. What was sequenced was peripheral blood. These receptors were obtained from a woman aged 80 or over with acute or convalescent COVID-19. Both conserved end residues are part of each CDR3. A D gene is named only where the DNA matches it firmly. Clone sizes are given selectively: once, few, many, or a class where the clone is expanded.

V	J	size	D	DNA	CDR3
TRBV6-6	TRBJ2-7	-	-	TGTGCCAGCACCCGCGGTGAGGTCTACGAGCAGTACTTC	CASTRGEVYEQYF
TRBV7-2	TRBJ1-3	-	-	TGTGCCAGCAGCTTAGGGGCAGGGCGGTTTGGTGGAAACACCATATATTTT	CASSLGAGRFGGNTIYF
TRBV7-9	TRBJ2-7	-	-	TGTGCCAGCAGCCCCCAGGGGTTCTCCTACGAGCAGTACTTC	CASSPQGFSYEQYF
TRBV27	TRBJ1-1	-	TRBD1	TGTGCCAGCAGTTTTCGCAGGGGGGACACTGAAGCTTTCTTT	CASSFRRGDTEAFF
TRBV18	TRBJ1-1	-	-	TGTGCCACCTCCCAGAGAGAGGGGGACACTGAAGCTTTCTTT	CATSQREGDTEAFF
TRBV7-8	TRBJ2-2	-	TRBD2	TGTGCCAGCAGCTTAACTAGCGGGGGGGCAATCGGGGAGCTGTTTTTT	CASSLTSGGAIGELFF
TRBV20-1	TRBJ1-5	-	TRBD1	TGCAGTGCTAGTCGGGACAGTTCGAATAGCAATCAGCCCCAGCATTTT	CSASRDSSNSNQPQHF
TRBV5-1	TRBJ2-5	-	-	TGCGCCAGCAGCCAGGAGGGAGGGGGGCCCCAAGAGACCCAGTACTTC	CASSQEGGGPQETQYF
TRBV19	TRBJ1-2	-	TRBD1	TGTGCCAGTAGCTCCTCTCGCGGGACAGGGGCCGGATTACGACATGGCTACACCTTC	CASSSSRGTGAGLRHGYTF
TRBV2	TRBJ1-3	-	-	TGTGCCTGGGGGGGATGGAGCTCTGGAAACACCATATATTTT	CAWGGWSSGNTIYF
TRBV6-4	TRBJ2-7	-	-	TGTGCCCGCGCGAGACAAATGTACTTC	CARARQMYF
TRBV24-1	TRBJ1-6	-	-	TGTGCCACCAGTGATTTGGCCGGTGTGGCGGAAAATTCACCCCTCCACTTT	CATSDLAGVAENSPLHF
TRBV7-9	TRBJ1-2	-	TRBD1	TGTGCCAGCAGCTCAAGGACAGGGGGCACCGGGGGCTACACCTTC	CASSSRTGGTGGYTF
TRBV5-1	TRBJ1-1	few	TRBD1	TGCGCCAGCAACCCAAGACAGGGGAGGGTAGACACTGAAGCTTTCTTT	CASNPRQGRVDTEAFF
TRBV15	TRBJ1-2	few	TRBD1	TGTGCCACCAGCAGAGGGTGGGACAGCCTTTATGGCTACACCTTC	CATSRGWDSLYGYTF
TRBV3-1/TRBV3-2	TRBJ1-1	-	-	TGTGCCAGCAGCCAAGGAGGGAACACTGAAGCTTTCTTT	CASSQGGNTEAFF
TRBV12-5	TRBJ1-6	-	-	TGTGCTAGTGGTTTGATGGGCTCACCCCCCCACTTT	CASGLMGSPPHF
TRBV6-1	TRBJ1-5	-	TRBD1	TGTGCCAGCAGTGATATACAGGGGGATCAGCCCCAGCATTTT	CASSDIQGDQPQHF
TRBV28	TRBJ2-3	few	TRBD2	TGTGCCAGCAGTCTGATAACGACTAGCGGTTTCACAGATACGCAGTATTTT	CASSLITTSGFTDTQYF
TRBV7-2	TRBJ2-5	once	TRBD2	TGTGCCAGCAGCCCTAACCCTTGGGGGGGGGAGACCCAGTACTTC	CASSPNPWGGETQYF
TRBV10-2	TRBJ1-5	-	-	TGCGCCAGCAGTGAGCGGTTAGGGACATCGGGTCAGCCCCAGCATTTT	CASSERLGTSGQPQHF
TRBV6-2/TRBV6-3	TRBJ2-3	-	TRBD1	TGTGCCAGCAGTTACCCGACAGGGCGCTACTCTGAAGATACGCAGTATTTT	CASSYPTGRYSEDTQYF
TRBV3-1/TRBV3-2	TRBJ2-3	-	-	TGTGCCAGCAGCCCACCAGGGGATTCCGATACGCAGTATTTT	CASSPPGDSDTQYF
TRBV11-1	TRBJ1-1	few	-	TGTGCCAGCAGCCTTGGAGGGTTGGGCTCAGCTTTCTTT	CASSLGGLGSAFF
TRBV7-6	TRBJ1-1	-	-	TGTGCCAGCAGCTTAGGCGGCTCTCCGAACACTGAAGCTTTCTTT	CASSLGGSPNTEAFF
TRBV7-2	TRBJ2-7	-	-	TGTGCCAGCAGCTTAGCGGGCAGGGCCTCCTACGAGCAGTACTTC	CASSLAGRASYEQYF
TRBV3-1/TRBV3-2	TRBJ2-3	-	TRBD2	TGTGCCAGCAGCCCAGACCGGGGAGGGACTAGCGGGACGGAGACGCAGTATTTT	CASSPDRGGTSGTETQYF
TRBV7-2	TRBJ1-1	-	TRBD1	TGTGCCAGCAGCTTAGGGGCAGACAGGGAATTTACGGCTTTCTTT	CASSLGADREFTAFF
TRBV18	TRBJ2-7	-	-	TGTGCCAGCTCACCCCGAGAAGGCGGCGAGCAGTACTTC	CASSPREGGEQYF
TRBV6-1	TRBJ1-2	-	-	TGTGCCAGCAGTGAAATGAAGCCGGGGGGCTACACCTTC	CASSEMKPGGYTF
TRBV5-1	TRBJ2-3	-	-	TGCGCCAGCAGCCAGGGGACTACTAGCACAGATACGCAGTATTTT	CASSQGTTSTDTQYF
TRBV19	TRBJ2-1	-	TRBD1	TGTGCCAGTAGGACAGGGGGCGCCTACAATGAGCAGTTCTTC	CASRTGGAYNEQFF
TRBV2	TRBJ1-5	-	-	TGTGCCAGCATTAGAGATAGCAATCAGCCCCAGCATTTT	CASIRDSNQPQHF
TRBV24-1	TRBJ2-1	-	TRBD2	TGTGCCACCAGTGATGTCACTAGCGGGAGCTACAATGAGCAGTTCTTC	CATSDVTSGSYNEQFF
TRBV28	TRBJ1-5	-	TRBD1	TGTGCCAACCAGGGGGCGAATCAGCCCCAGCATTTT	CANQGANQPQHF
TRBV4-2	TRBJ1-5	-	TRBD1	TGTGCCAGCAGCCAGACAGGAGGGTCAAACAGGGGGCTAGTTCAGCCCCAGCATTTT	CASSQTGGSNRGLVQPQHF
TRBV7-2	TRBJ2-1	-	TRBD2	TGTGCCAGCAGCCCTGAAAGCGGGGGGTCCTACAATGAGCAGTTCTTC	CASSPESGGSYNEQFF
TRBV5-1	TRBJ1-6	many	TRBD1	TGCGCCAGCAGCTTGGGACCCCGGGACAGGGAATCACCCCTCCACTTT	CASSLGPRDRESPLHF
TRBV3-1/TRBV3-2	TRBJ1-2	-	TRBD1	TGTGCCAGCAGCCTGTCGACAGGGTTCACCTTC	CASSLSTGFTF
TRBV29-1	TRBJ1-2	-	-	TGCAGCGTTGACAGGGATCAGAGCTATGGCTACACCTTC	CSVDRDQSYGYTF
TRBV9	TRBJ2-5	-	TRBD1	TGTGCCAGCAGCGTAGATGGGCAGGGGGTAGAGACCCAGTACTTC	CASSVDGQGVETQYF
TRBV7-9	TRBJ2-7	-	TRBD2	TGTGCCAGCAGCTTAAGCGGGAGAGTTTTAGACGAGCAGTACTTC	CASSLSGRVLDEQYF
TRBV5-1	TRBJ1-2	-	-	TGCGCCAGCAGCTTTGAGGGTGACTATGGCTACACCTTC	CASSFEGDYGYTF
TRBV12-3/TRBV12-4	TRBJ1-6	-	-	TGTGCCAGCACTCAGGGCGATTCACCCCTCCACTTT	CASTQGDSPLHF
TRBV6-4	TRBJ1-2	-	-	TGTGCCAGCAGTGACGGCCAGGGGAGCGGCTACACCTTC	CASSDGQGSGYTF
TRBV11-3	TRBJ2-1	-	-	TGTGCCAGCAGCTTAGACCCGACAGGATACAATGAGCAGTTCTTC	CASSLDPTGYNEQFF
TRBV14	TRBJ1-3	-	TRBD1	TGTGCCAGCAGCCAAGCCGGGACAGCTGGAAACACCATATATTTT	CASSQAGTAGNTIYF
TRBV6-1	TRBJ1-1	-	TRBD1	TGTGCCAGCATGGGGACAGGGTATCGGAACACTGAAGCTTTCTTT	CASMGTGYRNTEAFF